The 20 T cell receptor beta chains reported below all come from one sample, sequenced in a study of OX40 agonist ivuxolimab in advanced cancers. TCRdb's table, derived via immunoSEQ multiplex PCR, lists solely in-frame clones and lacks some. The sample includes about 36,000 clones, just under 75% of them seen just once. The source material was CD4+ or CD8+ T cells sorted from blood, sampled in a trial of the OX40 agonist ivuxolimab. These receptors were collected from an adult with an advanced solid tumor such as melanoma, head and neck, liver or kidney cancer.

The chain couples TRBV11-2 to TRBJ2-3; D remains unclear. The germline V and J ends were trimmed by 5 bases and 2 bases, with 2 bases remaining between them. Germline CDR1 and CDR2: SGHAT and FQNNGV. This CDR3 comprises 11 residues. The CDR3 sequence: CASSLTDTQYF. The DNA for the CDR3 is TGTGCCAGCAGCCTCACAGATACGCAGTATTTT.

The J gene is TRBJ1-1, the V gene TRBV27; D may be TRBD1 (6 bases). Trimming took 3 bases from V and 1 from J, leaving 9 bases between them. The germline gives CDR1 MNHEY, CDR2 SMNVEV (reference sequence). The CDR3 contains 14 residues. CDR3 amino acids: CASSLRGTNTEAFF. DNA of the CDR3: TGTGCCAGCAGTTTGAGGGGGACGAACACTGAAGCTTTCTTT.

The chain uses TRBV5-1 and TRBJ2-3; TRBD1 aligns across 7 bases. With 4 bases clipped from V and 3 bases from J, the junction kept 2 bases outside the gene matches. The CDR3 loop spans 13 amino acids. Germline CDR1 and CDR2: SGHRS and YFSETQ. CDR3 sequence (DNA): TGCGCCAGCAGCCCGGGACAGACAGATACGCAGTATTTT. It translates to CASSPGQTDTQYF.

The chain's CDR3 is CACAPGTGELFF. The CDR3 DNA sequence: TGTGCCTGCGCCCCAGGGACCGGGGAGCTGTTTTTT. The chain combines TRBV30 with TRBJ2-2; a possible D gene is TRBD1 (5 bases). CDR1 GTSNPN and CDR2 SVGIG come from the germline V gene (reference sequence). The V end was cut by 6 bases, the J end by 5 bases, with 10 bases between. The CDR3 loop spans 12 amino acids.

This chain joins TRBV27 and TRBJ1-2; 8 bases are shared with TRBD1. The ends lost 3 bases at V and 4 bases at J; junction bases unmatched: 7. This CDR3 has 15 amino acids. Per germline, CDR1 MNHEY and CDR2 SMNVEV (reference sequence). The CDR3 coding sequence is TGTGCCAGCAGTTTTTTGGGACAGGCATTCTATGGCTACACCTTC. Translated: CASSFLGQAFYGYTF.

This chain connects TRBV23-1 to TRBJ2-3; D tentatively fits TRBD1 or TRBD2 (5 bases each). TRBV23-1 counts as an open reading frame of uncertain function. The CDR3 consists of 12 residues. CDR3 sequence: CGGDGDTDTQYF. The CDR3 coding sequence is TGCGGGGGCGACGGGGACACAGATACGCAGTATTTT.

The chain joins TRBV7-9 to TRBJ2-6; D gene uncertain. V lost 0 bases to trimming and J lost 0 bases, with 6 bases between them. The V gene's germline CDR1 is SEHNR and CDR2 FQNEAQ (reference sequence). The CDR3 sequence is 16 residues long. DNA for the CDR3: TGTGCCAGCAGCTTAGCGCCCTCCTCTGGGGCCAACGTCCTGACTTTC. Protein: CASSLAPSSGANVLTF.

This clone was picked up many times. The chain is built from TRBV7-8 and TRBJ2-7, with a weak D call TRBD1 (6 bases). V gave up 3 bases and J gave up 5 bases, with 17 bases separating them. The CDR3 covers 15 residues. Per the germline V gene, CDR1 is SGHVS and CDR2 is FQNEAQ. The CDR3 loop reads CASSLTGTLGHEQYF. CDR3 sequence (DNA): TGTGCCAGCAGCTTGACCGGGACACTAGGCCACGAGCAGTACTTC.

This clone was observed a handful of times. V and J are TRBV15 and TRBJ2-7, with TRBD2 as a possible D gene (6 bases). V dropped 0 bases and J dropped 0 bases, with 15 bases sitting between them. This CDR3 is 17 amino acids long. Germline V gene lookup returns CDR1 LNHNV and CDR2 YYDKDF (reference sequence). CDR3 in amino acids: CATSRDWGLASSYEQYF. CDR3 nucleotide sequence: TGTGCCACCAGCAGAGATTGGGGACTGGCGAGCTCCTACGAGCAGTACTTC.

This clone has only a few counts. V usage is TRBV6-5 and J usage is TRBJ1-4, with unresolved D. Between the trimmed V and J ends, which lost 1 base and 4 bases, there was a span of 10 bases. Germline assignment: CDR1 MNHEY and CDR2 SVGAGI. CDR3 size: 15 residues. The CDR3 sequence: CASSYYLGSNEKLFF. The CDR3 nucleotides are TGTGCCAGCAGTTACTATCTAGGGAGTAATGAAAAACTGTTTTTT.

The chain links TRBV29-1 to TRBJ1-5; D unclear. With 0 bases removed from V and 6 bases from J, the gap between germline ends came to 9 bases. The CDR3 contains 13 residues. The germline V gene encodes CDR1 SQVTM and CDR2 ANQGSEA. The CDR3 spells CSVEEARGQPQHF. CDR3 nucleotide sequence: TGCAGCGTTGAAGAGGCTCGGGGTCAGCCCCAGCATTTT.

This rearrangement joins TRBV10-3 to TRBJ1-3; D may be TRBD1 (5 bases). Trimming removed 6 bases from V and 6 bases from J, with 9 bases in between. This CDR3 comprises 12 residues. Germline loops: CDR1 ENHRY, CDR2 SYGVKD. The DNA of the CDR3 is TGTGCCATCAGGGACATCTCAAACACCATATATTTT. Protein: CAIRDISNTIYF.

The chain carries TRBV9 and TRBJ1-2; D is undetermined. This CDR3 spans 12 amino acids. Germline V gene sequence: CDR1 SGDLS, CDR2 YYNGEE. V was pared by 0 bases and J by 4 bases, with 4 bases between. The CDR3 DNA reads TGTGCCAGCAGCGTAGACTTCTATGGCTACACCTTC. Its translation: CASSVDFYGYTF.

The chain employs TRBV6-5 and TRBJ2-7; D unclear. The length of the CDR3 is 12 residues. Germline V gene data show CDR1 as MNHEY and CDR2 as SVGAGI. Trimming removed 4 bases from V and 6 bases from J, with 10 bases in between. The CDR3 protein is CASSSRLPEQYF. The CDR3 nucleotides read TGTGCCAGCAGTTCTCGACTTCCCGAGCAGTACTTC.

This chain uses TRBV11-2 with TRBJ2-3, with unresolved D. Germline CDR1 SGHAT, CDR2 FQNNGV. V lost 5 bases and J 2 bases, leaving 26 bases between the germline ends. The CDR3 extends over 19 amino acids. CDR3 nucleotide sequence: TGTGCCAGCAGCGAAAAAACCCAGCGACCAGAAAAAAACACAGATACGCAGTATTTT. Amino acid sequence: CASSEKTQRPEKNTDTQYF. Supplemented by reference TRBV11-2 and TRBJ2-3, the full variable domain reads EAGVAQSPRYKIIEKRQSVAFWCNPISGHATLYWYQQILGQGPKLLIQFQNNGVVDDSQLPKDRFSAERLKGVDSTLKIQPAKLEDSAVYLCASSEKTQRPEKNTDTQYFGPGTRLTVL.

A word on this clone: The sample holds other DNA sequences that translate to the same CDR3. CDR3 residues: CASSTGFYGYTF. CDR3 nucleotide sequence: TGTGCCAGCAGCACAGGGTTCTATGGCTACACCTTC. This chain joins TRBV6-5 and TRBJ1-2; D may be TRBD1 (6 bases). CDR1 is MNHEY and CDR2 is SVGAGI in the germline V gene. The V end was cut by 6 bases, the J end by 4 bases, with 9 bases between. The CDR3 consists of 12 residues.

V gene TRBV20-1 combines with J gene TRBJ2-7; D not certain. The CDR3 contains 11 residues. Germline assignment: CDR1 DFQATT and CDR2 SNEGSKA (reference sequence). The V end was cut by 4 bases, the J end by 5 bases, with 9 bases between. Here the CDR3 DNA reads TGCAGTGCTAAGGCCGGACACGAGCAGTACGTC. This sequence encodes CSAKAGHEQYV.

V is TRBV6-6 and J is TRBJ1-1, with D perhaps TRBD1 (5 bases). The V end lost 7 bases, the J end lost 2 bases, and 14 bases lay between the germline ends. The CDR3 is 14 amino acids. CDR1 and CDR2 from the germline V gene are MNHNY and SVGAGI (reference sequence). CDR3: CASNSGRGNTEAFF. CDR3 DNA: TGTGCCAGCAATTCAGGGAGGGGAAACACTGAAGCTTTCTTT.

This clone has more than one count but fewer than ten. This chain joins TRBV4-2 and TRBJ1-6; 7 bases map to TRBD1. Unmatched junction bases numbered 9, after V lost 1 base and J lost 9 bases. The CDR3 extends over 16 amino acids. The germline V gene encodes CDR1 LGHNA and CDR2 YNFKEQ. The CDR3 is CASSQARAGGGSPLHF. The CDR3 DNA follows: TGTGCCAGCAGCCAAGCGCGGGCAGGGGGAGGTTCACCCCTCCACTTT.

This clone has a handful of counts. The gene calls are TRBV14 and TRBJ1-2; no definite D call. Germline CDR1 is SGHDN and CDR2 is FVKESK. This CDR3 has 12 amino acids. Trimming cost V 3 bases and J 8 bases, with 10 bases left between them. The CDR3 region has the DNA TGTGCCAGCAGCCAGCAACGTTGGGGCTACACCTTC. Protein: CASSQQRWGYTF.